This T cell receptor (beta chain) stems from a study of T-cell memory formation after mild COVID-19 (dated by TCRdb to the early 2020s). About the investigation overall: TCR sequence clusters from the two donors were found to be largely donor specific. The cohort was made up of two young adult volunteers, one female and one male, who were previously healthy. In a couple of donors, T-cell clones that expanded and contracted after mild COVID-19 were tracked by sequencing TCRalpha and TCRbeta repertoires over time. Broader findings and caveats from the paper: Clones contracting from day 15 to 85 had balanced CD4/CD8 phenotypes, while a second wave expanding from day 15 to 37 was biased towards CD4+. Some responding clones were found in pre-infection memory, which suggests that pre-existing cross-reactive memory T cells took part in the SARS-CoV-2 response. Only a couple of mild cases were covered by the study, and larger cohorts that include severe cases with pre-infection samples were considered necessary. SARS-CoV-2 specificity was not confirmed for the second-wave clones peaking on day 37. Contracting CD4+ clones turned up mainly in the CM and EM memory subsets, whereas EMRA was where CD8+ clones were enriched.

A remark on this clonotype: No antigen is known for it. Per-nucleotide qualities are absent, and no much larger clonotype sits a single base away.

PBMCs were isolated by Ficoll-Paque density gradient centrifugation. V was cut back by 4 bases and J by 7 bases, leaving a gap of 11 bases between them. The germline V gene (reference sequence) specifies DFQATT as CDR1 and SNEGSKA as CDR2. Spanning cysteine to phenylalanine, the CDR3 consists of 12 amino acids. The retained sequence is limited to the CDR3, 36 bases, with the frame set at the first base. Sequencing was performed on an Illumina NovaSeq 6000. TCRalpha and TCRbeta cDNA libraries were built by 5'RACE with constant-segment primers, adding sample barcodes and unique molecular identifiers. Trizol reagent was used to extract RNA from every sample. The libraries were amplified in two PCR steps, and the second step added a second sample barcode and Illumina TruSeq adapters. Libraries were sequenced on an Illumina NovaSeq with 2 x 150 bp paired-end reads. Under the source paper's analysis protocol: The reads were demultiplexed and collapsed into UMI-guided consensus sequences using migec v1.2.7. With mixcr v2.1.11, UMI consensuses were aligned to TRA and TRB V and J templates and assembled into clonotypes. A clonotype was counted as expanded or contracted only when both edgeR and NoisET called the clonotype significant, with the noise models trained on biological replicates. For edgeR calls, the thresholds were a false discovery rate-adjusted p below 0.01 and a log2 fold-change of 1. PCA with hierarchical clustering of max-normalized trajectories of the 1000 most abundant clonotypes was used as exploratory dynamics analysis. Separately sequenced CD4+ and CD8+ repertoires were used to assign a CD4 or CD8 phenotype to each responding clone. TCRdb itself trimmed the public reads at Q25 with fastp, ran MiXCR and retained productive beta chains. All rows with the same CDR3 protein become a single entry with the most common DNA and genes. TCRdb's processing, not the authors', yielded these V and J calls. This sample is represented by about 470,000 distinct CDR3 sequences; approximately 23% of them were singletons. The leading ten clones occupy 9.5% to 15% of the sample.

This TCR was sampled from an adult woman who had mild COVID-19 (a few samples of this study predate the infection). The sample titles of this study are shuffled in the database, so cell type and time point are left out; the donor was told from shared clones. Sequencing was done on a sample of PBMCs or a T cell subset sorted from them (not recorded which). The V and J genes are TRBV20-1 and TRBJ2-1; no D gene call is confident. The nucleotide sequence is TGCAGTGCTACCATTTTACAGAATGAGCAGTTCTTC. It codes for CSATILQNEQFF.